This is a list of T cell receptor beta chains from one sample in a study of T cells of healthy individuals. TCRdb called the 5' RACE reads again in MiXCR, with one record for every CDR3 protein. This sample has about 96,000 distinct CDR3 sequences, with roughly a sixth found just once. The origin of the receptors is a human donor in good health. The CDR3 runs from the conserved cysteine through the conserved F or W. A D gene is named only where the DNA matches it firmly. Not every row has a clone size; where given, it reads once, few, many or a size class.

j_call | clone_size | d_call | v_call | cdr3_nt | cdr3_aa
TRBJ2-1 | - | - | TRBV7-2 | TGTGCCAGCAGCGCCTCCCAGGGCGATAGGAATGAGCAGTTCTTC | CASSASQGDRNEQFF
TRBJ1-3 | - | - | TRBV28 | TGTGCCAGCAGTTTCCGTACTTCTGGAAACACCATATATTTT | CASSFRTSGNTIYF
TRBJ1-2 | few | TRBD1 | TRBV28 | TGTGCCAGCAGTTTATGGACAGGGGGAGGGGGCTACACCTTC | CASSLWTGGGGYTF
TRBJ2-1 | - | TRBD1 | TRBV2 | TGTGCCAGCAAACGGGACAGGGGGATTGTCGGGCAGTTCTTC | CASKRDRGIVGQFF
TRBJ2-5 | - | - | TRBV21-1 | TGTGCCCAACTTTGGACAGGGCAAGAGACCCAGTACTTC | CAQLWTGQETQYF
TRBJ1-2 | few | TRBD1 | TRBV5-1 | TGCGCCAGCAGCAGAGAGGCCGGGACAGGGACAAACTATGGCTACACCTTC | CASSREAGTGTNYGYTF
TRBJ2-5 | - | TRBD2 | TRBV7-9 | TGTGCCAGCAGCTTAGGGGGGGGATTGTCCCAAGAGACCCAGTACTTC | CASSLGGGLSQETQYF
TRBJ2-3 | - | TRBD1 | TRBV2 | TGTGCCAGCACCGGGACAGGGTACACAGATACGCAGTATTTT | CASTGTGYTDTQYF
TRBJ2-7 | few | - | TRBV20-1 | TGCAGTGCTCCTACTAACGCCGGATACGAGCAGTACTTC | CSAPTNAGYEQYF
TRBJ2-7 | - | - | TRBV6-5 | TGTGCCAGCAGTTACTCACGTGAGGGCGGAGAGCAGTACTTC | CASSYSREGGEQYF
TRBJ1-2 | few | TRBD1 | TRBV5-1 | TGCGCCAGCCGACCGACAGGGGTTAACTATGGCTACACCTTC | CASRPTGVNYGYTF
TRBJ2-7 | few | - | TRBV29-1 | TGCAGCGTTTTATCCACCAGGGAGCAGTACTTC | CSVLSTREQYF
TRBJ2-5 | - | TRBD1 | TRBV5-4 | TGTGCCAGCAGCTTTGGGACAGGGAGGGGGACCCAGTACTTC | CASSFGTGRGTQYF
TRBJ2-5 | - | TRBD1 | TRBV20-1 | TGCAGTGCTAGAGGCCCACCGGGACAGGGGTACCAAGAGACCCAGTACTTC | CSARGPPGQGYQETQYF
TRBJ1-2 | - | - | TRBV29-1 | TGCAGCGTTGACCCCCTCGGGGGCTACACCTTC | CSVDPLGGYTF
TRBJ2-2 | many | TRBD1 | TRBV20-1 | TGCAGTGCTAGCCCGGGACAGGGGAACACCGGGGAGCTGTTTTTT | CSASPGQGNTGELFF
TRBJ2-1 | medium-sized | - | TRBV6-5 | TGTGCCAGCAGTTACCCGAACAATGAGCAGTTCTTC | CASSYPNNEQFF
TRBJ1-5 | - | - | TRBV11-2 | TGTGCCAGCAGCTTAGGCCCGGCGGGCAATCAGCCCCAGCATTTT | CASSLGPAGNQPQHF
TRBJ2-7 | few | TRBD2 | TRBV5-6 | TGTGCCAGCAGCCACGGACTAGCTAAGCAGTACTTC | CASSHGLAKQYF
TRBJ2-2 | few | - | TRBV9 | TGTGCCAGCAGCGATGGGAACACCGGGGAGCTGTTTTTT | CASSDGNTGELFF
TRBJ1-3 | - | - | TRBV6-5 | TGTGCCAGCAGTTACGCAGGGATCGACACCATATATTTT | CASSYAGIDTIYF
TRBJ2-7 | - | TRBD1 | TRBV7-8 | TGTGCCAGCAGCCGACCGGGACAGGGGGATCGCGAGCAGTACTTC | CASSRPGQGDREQYF
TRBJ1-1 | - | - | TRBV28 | TGTGCCACCCAACCCTGGGTTCGCACTGAAGCTTTCTTT | CATQPWVRTEAFF
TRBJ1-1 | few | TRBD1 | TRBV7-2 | TGTGCCAGCAGCCAGGGACAGCGTGGAGGTAGCACTGAAGCTTTCTTT | CASSQGQRGGSTEAFF
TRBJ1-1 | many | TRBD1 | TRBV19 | TGTGCCAGTAGTAACAGGGGCGTCGCTGAAGCTTTCTTT | CASSNRGVAEAFF
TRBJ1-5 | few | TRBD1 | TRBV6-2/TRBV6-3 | TGTGCCAGCAGTTACCAGACAGGGAGAAGCAATCAGCCCCAGCATTTT | CASSYQTGRSNQPQHF
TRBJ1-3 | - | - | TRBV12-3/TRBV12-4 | TGTGCCAGCAGTATCGACGGGTCCCTCTCTGGAAACACCATATATTTT | CASSIDGSLSGNTIYF
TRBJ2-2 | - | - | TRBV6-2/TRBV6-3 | TGTGCCAGCAGTTATACGGAATCCGGGGAGCTGTTTTTT | CASSYTESGELFF
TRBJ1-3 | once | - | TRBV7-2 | TGTGCCAGCAGCACTACCCCAGGCACCATATATTTT | CASSTTPGTIYF
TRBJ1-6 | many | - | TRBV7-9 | TGTGCCAGCAGCTTAGGAGGGACCCTCCACTTT | CASSLGGTLHF
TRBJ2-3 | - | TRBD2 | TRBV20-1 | TGCAGTGCTACTACTAGCGGGGGCTCATATAGCACAGATACGCAGTATTTT | CSATTSGGSYSTDTQYF
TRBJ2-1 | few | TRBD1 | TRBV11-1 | TGTGCCAGCAGCCGTCGGACAGGGTTTGGGGATGAGCAGTTCTTC | CASSRRTGFGDEQFF
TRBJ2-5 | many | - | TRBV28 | TGTGCCAGCAGGGCCGACGGGCAAGAGACCCAGTACTTC | CASRADGQETQYF
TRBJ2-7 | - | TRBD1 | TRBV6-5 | TGTGCCAGCAGTCAGGGACAGGGGGACCTGGTGTACTTC | CASSQGQGDLVYF
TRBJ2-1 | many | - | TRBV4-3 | TGCGCCAGCAGCCAAGTTTCAGGGACGTCCTACAATGAGCAGTTCTTC | CASSQVSGTSYNEQFF